Listed below are T cell receptor beta chains from one sample, sequenced in a study of blood T cell repertoires in COVID-19. Only in-frame clones appear in the TCRdb table, and some are missing; sequencing was by immunoSEQ multiplex PCR. The table shows about 250,000 clones, with approximately 90% occurring only once. Sequenced material: peripheral blood. These receptors were taken from a man aged 30-40 years with acute or convalescent COVID-19. The CDR3 runs from the conserved cysteine through the conserved F or W.

J gene: TRBJ2-4; V gene: TRBV5-1; CDR3 protein: CASSFGQGVDIQYF
J gene: TRBJ1-4; V gene: TRBV10-2; CDR3 protein: CASSARQTYEKLFF
J gene: TRBJ2-3; V gene: TRBV4-1; CDR3 protein: CASSQALAGGADTQYF
J gene: TRBJ1-6; V gene: TRBV9; CDR3 protein: CASSVVAEHNSPLHF
J gene: TRBJ2-7; V gene: TRBV6-5; CDR3 protein: CASSFNSGDSYEQYF
J gene: TRBJ1-2; V gene: TRBV7-2; CDR3 protein: CASSLAGTVKGEGYTF
J gene: TRBJ1-1; V gene: TRBV3-1/TRBV3-2; CDR3 protein: CASSHGENTEAFF
J gene: TRBJ1-6; V gene: TRBV30; CDR3 protein: CAWRTVGNSPLHF
J gene: TRBJ2-2; V gene: TRBV5-1; CDR3 protein: CASSPRTNPNTGELFF
J gene: TRBJ1-5; V gene: TRBV5-4; CDR3 protein: CASSFGTGRGDQPQHF
J gene: TRBJ1-2; V gene: TRBV29-1; CDR3 protein: CSVTESPLGGYTF
J gene: TRBJ1-2; V gene: TRBV3-1/TRBV3-2; CDR3 protein: CASSRGDGYTF
J gene: TRBJ1-1; V gene: TRBV30; CDR3 protein: CACPGTEGLEAFF
J gene: TRBJ2-2; V gene: TRBV28; CDR3 protein: CASRGGGTNTGELFF
J gene: TRBJ2-7; V gene: TRBV20-1; CDR3 protein: CSVVSSYEQYF
J gene: TRBJ2-3; V gene: TRBV5-4; CDR3 protein: CASSSLGGTDTQYF
J gene: TRBJ1-6; V gene: TRBV5-1; CDR3 protein: CASSLWGTDNSPLHF
J gene: TRBJ1-5; V gene: TRBV10-1; CDR3 protein: CASIFRDKGDQPQHF
J gene: TRBJ1-2; V gene: TRBV24-1; CDR3 protein: CATSDWGRDRGSHYGYTF
J gene: TRBJ2-7; V gene: TRBV4-2; CDR3 protein: CASSSGDVSFEQYF
J gene: TRBJ2-2; V gene: TRBV9; CDR3 protein: CASSLREANTGELFF
J gene: TRBJ2-3; V gene: TRBV5-1; CDR3 protein: CASFRTGDTDTQYF
J gene: TRBJ2-7; V gene: TRBV2; CDR3 protein: CASSEIPGEGSNEQYF
J gene: TRBJ1-3; V gene: TRBV5-1; CDR3 protein: CASSLTIGNTIYF
J gene: TRBJ2-5; V gene: TRBV28; CDR3 protein: CASSPGLAVQETQYF
J gene: TRBJ2-1; V gene: TRBV6-5; CDR3 protein: CASSPQGLATNEQFF
J gene: TRBJ2-7; V gene: TRBV7-9; CDR3 protein: CASSIAGQGSSEQYF
J gene: TRBJ2-7; V gene: TRBV2; CDR3 protein: CASRKRDRQAYEQYF
J gene: TRBJ2-6; V gene: TRBV10-1; CDR3 protein: CASSEGPGQGLVGANVLTF
J gene: TRBJ2-1; V gene: TRBV14; CDR3 protein: CASSHQGYYNEQFF
J gene: TRBJ1-2; V gene: TRBV29-1; CDR3 protein: CSVIPGVSNYGYTF
J gene: TRBJ1-2; V gene: TRBV6-5; CDR3 protein: CASVTGGPYGYTF
J gene: TRBJ2-3; V gene: TRBV11-2; CDR3 protein: CASSLRLAVDTQYF
J gene: TRBJ1-1; V gene: TRBV28; CDR3 protein: CASRKGGSNTEAFF
J gene: TRBJ1-3; V gene: TRBV10-3; CDR3 protein: CATTGSGDGTIYF
J gene: TRBJ2-7; V gene: TRBV10-3; CDR3 protein: CAISGTVVGEQYF
J gene: TRBJ2-7; V gene: TRBV6-2/TRBV6-3; CDR3 protein: CASSYGGGQYF
J gene: TRBJ1-2; V gene: TRBV6-5; CDR3 protein: CASRPAGAANYGYTF
J gene: TRBJ2-2; V gene: TRBV15; CDR3 protein: CATNKPGHYTGELFF
J gene: TRBJ1-5; V gene: TRBV27; CDR3 protein: CASSRNAPWTGHNQPQHF
J gene: TRBJ1-1; V gene: TRBV15; CDR3 protein: CATSLGLWDTEAFF
J gene: TRBJ1-2; V gene: TRBV6-6; CDR3 protein: CASRTLGAYGYTF
J gene: TRBJ1-2; V gene: TRBV6-5; CDR3 protein: CASSYSRTAYYGYTF
J gene: TRBJ2-5; V gene: TRBV25-1; CDR3 protein: CASTVTGETQYF
J gene: TRBJ1-1; V gene: TRBV18; CDR3 protein: CASSPEGQLEAFF
J gene: TRBJ2-7; V gene: TRBV5-1; CDR3 protein: CASSLEAGRYEQYF
J gene: TRBJ1-1; V gene: TRBV27; CDR3 protein: CASSLLLAPGAEAFF
J gene: TRBJ1-1; V gene: TRBV6-5; CDR3 protein: CASSYSAGTNTEAFF
J gene: TRBJ1-4; V gene: TRBV9; CDR3 protein: CASSVEGGQNEKLFF
J gene: TRBJ1-5; V gene: TRBV7-2; CDR3 protein: CASSSGFRPQHF